The sequence of this T cell receptor (beta chain) was determined in a study of blood T cells in healthy people across ages. Healthy Caucasian individuals from Russia aged about 6 to 90 were enrolled as donors. CDR1 and CDR2 from the germline V gene are GTSNPN and SVGIG (reference sequence). V lost 2 bases and J lost 7; bases outside the gene matches: 7. This CDR3 spans 14 amino acids. Using a J-beta primer mix together with a sample-barcoded 5' primer, a second PCR was run for about 7 to 12 cycles. MiXCR, run by TCRdb on the 5' RACE reads, gives a single entry per CDR3 protein. The sample yields under 1,000,000 distinct CDR3 sequences, about half seen once. In regard to this clonotype: Its antigen is unidentified.

Points from the study as a whole: Diversity was higher, and naive CD4+ cells more numerous, in long-lived donors than in aged donors.

The V gene is TRBV30, the J gene TRBJ1-5; 8 positions match TRBD1. The clonotype originates from a man older than 75 in good health. The sample comprised blood. The CDR3 reads CAWSPGQVKQPQHF. CDR3 DNA sequence: TGTGCCTGGAGTCCGGGACAGGTAAAACAGCCCCAGCATTTT.